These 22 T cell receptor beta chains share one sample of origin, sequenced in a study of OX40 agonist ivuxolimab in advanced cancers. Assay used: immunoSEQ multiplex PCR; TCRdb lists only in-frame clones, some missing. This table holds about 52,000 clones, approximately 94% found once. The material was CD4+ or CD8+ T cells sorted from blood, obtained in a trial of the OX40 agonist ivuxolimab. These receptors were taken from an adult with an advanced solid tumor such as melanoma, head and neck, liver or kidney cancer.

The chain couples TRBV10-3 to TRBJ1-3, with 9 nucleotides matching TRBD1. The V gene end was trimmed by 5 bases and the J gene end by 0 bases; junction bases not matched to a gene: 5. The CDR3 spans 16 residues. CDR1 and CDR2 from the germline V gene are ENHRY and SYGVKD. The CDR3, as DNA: TGTGCCATCAGTAAAACGACAGGGGGCTCTGGAAACACCATATATTTT. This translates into CAISKTTGGSGNTIYF.

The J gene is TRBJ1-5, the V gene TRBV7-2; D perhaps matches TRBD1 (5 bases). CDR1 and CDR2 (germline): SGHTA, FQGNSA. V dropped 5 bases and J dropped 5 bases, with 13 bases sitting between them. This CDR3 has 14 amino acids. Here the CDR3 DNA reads TGTGCCAGCAGCCGGCCGGGAGGGGATCAGCCCCAGCATTTT. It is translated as CASSRPGGDQPQHF.

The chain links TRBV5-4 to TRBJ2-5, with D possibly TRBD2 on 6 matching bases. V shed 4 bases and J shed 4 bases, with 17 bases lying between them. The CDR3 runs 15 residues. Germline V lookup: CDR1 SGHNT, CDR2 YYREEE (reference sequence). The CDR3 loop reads CASSGGISGTETQYF. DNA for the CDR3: TGTGCCAGCAGCGGAGGGATTAGCGGTACAGAGACCCAGTACTTC. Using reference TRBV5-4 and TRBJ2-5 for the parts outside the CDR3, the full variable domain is ETGVTQSPTHLIKTRGQQVTLRCSSQSGHNTVSWYQQALGQGPQFIFQYYREEENGRGNFPPRFSGLQFPNYSSELNVNALELDDSALYLCASSGGISGTETQYFGPGTRLLVL.

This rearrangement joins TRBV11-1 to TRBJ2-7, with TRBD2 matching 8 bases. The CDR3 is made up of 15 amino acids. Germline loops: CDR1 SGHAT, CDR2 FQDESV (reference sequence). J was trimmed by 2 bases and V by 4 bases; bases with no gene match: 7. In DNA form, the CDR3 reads TGTGCCAGCAGCTCCCTAGCGGGCCCCACCTACGAGCAGTACTTC. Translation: CASSSLAGPTYEQYF.

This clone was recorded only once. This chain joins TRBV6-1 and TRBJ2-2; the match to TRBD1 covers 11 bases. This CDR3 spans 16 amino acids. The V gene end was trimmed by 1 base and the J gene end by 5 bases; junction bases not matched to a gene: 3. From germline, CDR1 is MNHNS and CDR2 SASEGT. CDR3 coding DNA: TGTGCCAGCAGTGAAGGGGACAGGGGGTATACCGGGGAGCTGTTTTTT. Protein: CASSEGDRGYTGELFF.

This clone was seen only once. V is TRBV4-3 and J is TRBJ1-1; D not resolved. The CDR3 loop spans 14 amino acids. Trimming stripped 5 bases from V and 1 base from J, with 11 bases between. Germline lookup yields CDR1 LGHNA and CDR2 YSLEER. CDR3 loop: CASSTRPGNTEAFF. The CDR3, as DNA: TGCGCCAGCAGCACCCGACCGGGGAACACTGAAGCTTTCTTT.

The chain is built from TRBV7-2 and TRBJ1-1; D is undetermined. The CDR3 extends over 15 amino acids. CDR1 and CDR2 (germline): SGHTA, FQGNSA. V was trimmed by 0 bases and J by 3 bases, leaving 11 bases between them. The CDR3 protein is CASSLAPGGYTEAFF. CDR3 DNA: TGTGCCAGCAGCTTAGCTCCGGGTGGTTACACTGAAGCTTTCTTT.

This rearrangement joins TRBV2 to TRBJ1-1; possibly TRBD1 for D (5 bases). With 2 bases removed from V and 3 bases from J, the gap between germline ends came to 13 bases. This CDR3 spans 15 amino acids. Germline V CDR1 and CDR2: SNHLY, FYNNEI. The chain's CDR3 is CASSEWAGADTEAFF. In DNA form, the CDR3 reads TGTGCCAGCAGTGAATGGGCTGGGGCCGACACTGAAGCTTTCTTT.

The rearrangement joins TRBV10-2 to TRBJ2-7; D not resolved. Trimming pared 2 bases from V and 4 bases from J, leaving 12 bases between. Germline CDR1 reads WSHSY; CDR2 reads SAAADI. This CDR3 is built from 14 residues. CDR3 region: CASSEGQRAYEQYF. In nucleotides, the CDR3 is TGCGCCAGCAGTGAGGGGCAGCGTGCGTACGAGCAGTACTTC.

The CDR3 region has the DNA TGTGCCAGCAGTGAAGATGGACCTGCCGGGAGGGCCTACAATGAGCAGTTCTTC. Its translation: CASSEDGPAGRAYNEQFF. The rearrangement links TRBV6-1 to TRBJ2-1; 8 nucleotides align to TRBD2. The CDR3 is 18 amino acids. Trimming cost V 1 base and J 2 bases; bases outside gene matches: 10. The germline CDR1 and CDR2 sequences are MNHNS and SASEGT.

The CDR3: CASSGVSSYNEQFF. CDR3 DNA: TGTGCCAGCAGCGGGGTCAGCTCCTACAATGAGCAGTTCTTC. The chain is built from TRBV28 and TRBJ2-1; perhaps TRBD2 as D (5 bases). Germline assignment: CDR1 MDHEN and CDR2 SYDVKM. The CDR3 spans 14 residues. Trimming stripped 6 bases from V and 0 bases from J, with 9 bases between.

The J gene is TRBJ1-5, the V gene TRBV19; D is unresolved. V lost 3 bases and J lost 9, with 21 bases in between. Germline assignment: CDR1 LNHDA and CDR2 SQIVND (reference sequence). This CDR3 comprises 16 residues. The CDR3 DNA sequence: TGTGCCAGTAGTATGATCACGGACCAAACCGAGCGGCCCCAGCATTTT. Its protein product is CASSMITDQTERPQHF.

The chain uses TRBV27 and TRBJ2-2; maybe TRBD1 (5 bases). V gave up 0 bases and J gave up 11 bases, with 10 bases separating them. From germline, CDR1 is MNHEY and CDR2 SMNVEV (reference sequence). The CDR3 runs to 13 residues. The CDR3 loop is CASSLSAGSELFF. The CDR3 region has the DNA TGTGCCAGCAGTTTATCCGCAGGGTCCGAGCTGTTTTTT.

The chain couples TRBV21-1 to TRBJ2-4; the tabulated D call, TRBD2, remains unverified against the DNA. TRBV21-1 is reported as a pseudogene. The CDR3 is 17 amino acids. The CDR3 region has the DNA TGTGCCAGCAGAGAGGGTAACGATGGCCAAGCCAAAAACATTCAGTACTTC. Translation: CASREGNDGQAKNIQYF.

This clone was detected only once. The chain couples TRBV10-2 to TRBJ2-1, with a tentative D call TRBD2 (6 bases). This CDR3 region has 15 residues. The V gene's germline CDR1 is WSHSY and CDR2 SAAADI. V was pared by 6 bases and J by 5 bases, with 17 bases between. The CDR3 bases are TGCGCCAGCAGCCCGACTAGGTCCTGGGACAATGAGCAGTTCTTC. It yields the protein CASSPTRSWDNEQFF.

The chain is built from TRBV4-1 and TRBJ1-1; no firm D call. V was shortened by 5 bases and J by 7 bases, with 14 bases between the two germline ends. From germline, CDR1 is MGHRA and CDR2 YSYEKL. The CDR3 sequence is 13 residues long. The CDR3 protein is CASSSRVDGEAFF. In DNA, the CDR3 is TGCGCCAGCAGCTCAAGAGTGGACGGTGAAGCTTTCTTT.

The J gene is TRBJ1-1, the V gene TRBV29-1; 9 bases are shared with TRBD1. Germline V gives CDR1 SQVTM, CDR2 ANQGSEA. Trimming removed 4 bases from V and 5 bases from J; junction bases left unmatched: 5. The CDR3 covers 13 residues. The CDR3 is CSVGRDRATEAFF. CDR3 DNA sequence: TGCAGCGTTGGGCGGGACAGGGCGACTGAAGCTTTCTTT.

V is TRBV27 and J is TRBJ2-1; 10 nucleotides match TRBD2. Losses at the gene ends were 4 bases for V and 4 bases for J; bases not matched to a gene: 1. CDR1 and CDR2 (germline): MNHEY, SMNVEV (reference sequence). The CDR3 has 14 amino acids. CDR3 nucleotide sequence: TGTGCCAGCAGTTCGACTAGCGGGTACAATGAGCAGTTCTTC. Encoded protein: CASSSTSGYNEQFF.

In DNA, the CDR3 is TGTGCCAGCAGCTTGGGGCCTCAGACTAGCGGGAGGGTTTACGAGCAGTACTTC. Its protein product is CASSLGPQTSGRVYEQYF. This chain uses TRBV5-4 with TRBJ2-7; 14 nucleotides align to TRBD2. There are 18 residues in the CDR3. The germline V gene encodes CDR1 SGHNT and CDR2 YYREEE (reference sequence). V shed 0 bases, J shed 4 bases, and the junction held 9 bases outside the gene matches.

Here the CDR3 DNA reads TGTGCCAGCAGTCGGGATTCAACCACCTACAATGAGCAGTTCTTC. Translation: CASSRDSTTYNEQFF. The chain is built from TRBV2 and TRBJ2-1; D is perhaps TRBD2 (5 bases). Trimming took 5 bases from V and 2 from J, leaving 13 bases between them. CDR3 length equals 15 residues. Germline V gives CDR1 SNHLY, CDR2 FYNNEI.

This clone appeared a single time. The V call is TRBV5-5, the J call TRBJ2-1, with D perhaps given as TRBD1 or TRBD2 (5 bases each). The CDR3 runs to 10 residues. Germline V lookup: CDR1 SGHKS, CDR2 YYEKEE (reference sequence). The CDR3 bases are TGTGCAAGCGAGGGGAATGAGCAGTTCTTC. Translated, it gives CASEGNEQFF.

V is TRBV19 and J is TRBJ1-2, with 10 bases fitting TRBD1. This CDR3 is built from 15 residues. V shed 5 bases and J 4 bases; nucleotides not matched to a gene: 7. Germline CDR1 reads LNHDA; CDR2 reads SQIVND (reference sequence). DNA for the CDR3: TGTGCCAGTAGTCTTTCCCGGGACAGGGGCTATGGCTACACCTTC. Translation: CASSLSRDRGYGYTF.